The 30 T cell receptor beta chains below were found in one sample sequenced in a study of T cells in Graves' hyperthyroidism and ophthalmopathy. TCR beta CDR3 regions were amplified from RNA. The primer set for the first-round RT-PCR of the TCR CDR3 was HTBI. TCRdb recomputed calls from the multiplex PCR reads with MiXCR, one row per CDR3 protein. This table has about 640,000 distinct CDR3 sequences, about 14% appearing once. Sequencing used blood. All receptors derive from a woman between 45 and 65 years old with Graves' ophthalmopathy.

V usage is TRBV5-1 and J usage is TRBJ2-7, with 7 bases aligning to TRBD2. CDR3 length equals 13 residues. CDR1 is SGHRS, CDR2 YFSETQ, per germline. J gave up 1 base and V 5 bases, and 3 bases lay outside the gene matches. The CDR3 is CASRRGDSYEQYF. CDR3 nucleotides: TGCGCCAGCAGACGGGGGGATTCCTACGAGCAGTACTTC.

This clonotype has at least ten counts. The V call is TRBV2, the J call TRBJ2-1; TRBD2 matches 8 bases. The V and J ends lost 8 bases and 0 bases, in that order; junction bases with no gene match: 12. CDR3 length: 17 amino acids. Germline-derived CDR1 and CDR2 are SNHLY and FYNNEI. DNA for the CDR3: TGTGCCAGCGCCCTTTTTTCTAGCGGGCCCTCCTACAATGAGCAGTTCTTC. Encoded protein: CASALFSSGPSYNEQFF.

This clonotype has ten or more counts. The chain employs TRBV28 and TRBJ1-2, with D possibly being TRBD1 (5 bases). The CDR3 extends over 16 amino acids. Germline CDR1 MDHEN, CDR2 SYDVKM. V lost 2 bases, J lost 2 bases, and 15 bases lay in between. The CDR3 bases are TGTGCCAGCAGTTTACCTGGGACGGAAGAAAACTATGGCTACACCTTC. Protein product: CASSLPGTEENYGYTF.

This chain links TRBV28 with TRBJ2-5, with TRBD2 identical over 8 bases. After removal of 4 bases from V and 6 bases from J, the junction contained 10 bases not matched to a gene. The CDR3 is made up of 15 amino acids. Germline V gives CDR1 MDHEN, CDR2 SYDVKM. The CDR3 is CASSSPGTRRKTQYF. CDR3 nucleotide sequence: TGTGCCAGCAGTTCCCCCGGGACTAGGAGAAAGACCCAGTACTTC. The variable domain in full, completed from reference TRBV28 and TRBJ2-5, reads DVKVTQSSRYLVKRTGEKVFLECVQDMDHENMFWYRQDPGLGLRLIYFSYDVKMKEKGDIPEGYSVSREKKERFSLILESASTNQTSMYLCASSSPGTRRKTQYFGPGTRLLVL.

The table lists this clonotype with many counts. The chain uses TRBV6-2 or TRBV6-3 and TRBJ2-3; D call uncertain. Germline CDR1 reads MNHEY; CDR2 reads SVGEGT. CDR3 size: 12 residues. Trimming cost V 6 bases and J 0 bases, with 4 bases left between them. This CDR3 reads CASRQSTDTQYF. The CDR3 coding sequence is TGTGCCAGCAGACAGAGCACAGATACGCAGTATTTT.

This sequence joins TRBV2 and TRBJ2-5, with D perhaps TRBD1 (6 bases). The germline V and J ends were trimmed by 6 bases and 1 base, with 12 bases remaining between them. The CDR3 has 14 residues. The germline V gene encodes CDR1 SNHLY and CDR2 FYNNEI. The CDR3 DNA sequence: TGTGCCAGCAGGGATGACAGGAGCCAAGAGACCCAGTACTTC. Translating it yields CASRDDRSQETQYF.

The gene calls are TRBV27 and TRBJ1-1, with TRBD1 as a possible D gene (6 bases). Trimming removed 5 bases from V and 4 bases from J, with 23 bases in between. Germline assignment: CDR1 MNHEY and CDR2 SMNVEV (reference sequence). The CDR3 runs 17 residues. The CDR3 region has the DNA TGTGCCAGCAGTCTACAGGGTCAAACGATCCTGGGCACTGAAGCTTTCTTT. This sequence encodes CASSLQGQTILGTEAFF.

This clonotype was found many times. The chain couples TRBV20-1 to TRBJ2-7; D unresolved. Germline CDR1 is DFQATT and CDR2 is SNEGSKA (reference sequence). V was pared by 0 bases and J by 1 base, with 10 bases between. The CDR3 is 14 amino acids. The CDR3 reads CSARDPIDSYEQYF. The CDR3 DNA sequence: TGCAGTGCTAGAGATCCCATAGATTCCTACGAGCAGTACTTC.

This clonotype occurred many times. This chain connects TRBV27 to TRBJ2-7; 9 bases agree with TRBD1. Germline values: CDR1 MNHEY, CDR2 SMNVEV (reference sequence). This CDR3 is 16 amino acids long. J gave up 3 bases and V 6 bases, and 12 bases lay outside the gene matches. For the CDR3, the DNA is TGTGCCAGCAGCTCCCGAGTCGGGACAGGGCTCTACGAGCAGTACTTC. Translated, it gives CASSSRVGTGLYEQYF.

This chain links TRBV20-1 with TRBJ1-6; D perhaps matches TRBD1 (5 bases). The V end lost 5 bases, the J end lost 3 bases, and 17 bases lay between the germline ends. This CDR3 is 16 amino acids long. Germline CDR1 is DFQATT and CDR2 is SNEGSKA (reference sequence). CDR3 region: CSAPDGGSDYNSPLHF. CDR3 bases: TGCAGTGCTCCTGATGGGGGTTCCGACTATAATTCACCCCTCCACTTT.

DNA of the CDR3: TGTGCCAGCAGTGGTTTTAGGTTAAGGAACACTGAAGCTTTCTTT. This translates into CASSGFRLRNTEAFF. The chain links TRBV25-1 to TRBJ1-1; D is uncertain. Trimming left V 4 bases short and J 1 base short, with 13 bases between. CDR3 size: 15 residues. In germline, CDR1 is MGHDK, CDR2 SYGVNS.

This clonotype was seen ten or more times. This chain joins TRBV6-1 and TRBJ2-5; 13 bases are shared with TRBD2. V dropped 7 bases and J dropped 4; count of bases not matched to a gene: 9. The CDR3 contains 16 residues. Germline-derived CDR1 and CDR2 are MNHNS and SASEGT. In DNA form, the CDR3 reads TGTGCCAGCACAAAACTAGCGGGAGGGCCCGGAGAGACCCAGTACTTC. The encoded protein is CASTKLAGGPGETQYF.

This clonotype was counted ten times or more. This chain joins TRBV2 and TRBJ1-4; 7 bases agree with TRBD1. From germline, CDR1 is SNHLY and CDR2 FYNNEI. V trimming: 2 bases; J trimming: 10 bases; junction bases outside the gene matches: 10. The CDR3 sequence is 15 residues long. The DNA of the CDR3 is TGTGCCAGCAGTGAAAGTGGAGGGGGCGTCGGAAAACTGTTTTTT. It is translated as CASSESGGGVGKLFF.

This clonotype was counted at least ten times. The chain uses TRBV30 and TRBJ1-3, with D unresolved. The CDR3 spans 13 residues. Trimming took off 3 bases at V and 0 bases at J, with 6 bases between the two ends. Germline assignment: CDR1 GTSNPN and CDR2 SVGIG (reference sequence). The CDR3 is CAWRGNSGNTIYF. In DNA, the CDR3 is TGTGCCTGGAGGGGGAACTCTGGAAACACCATATATTTT.

This clonotype was counted at least ten times. The CDR3 loop reads CASSQELNEQFF. The CDR3 DNA follows: TGTGCCAGCAGCCAAGAGTTAAATGAGCAGTTCTTC. The V call is TRBV3-1, the J call TRBJ2-1; no clear D. With 0 bases removed from V and 7 bases from J, the gap between germline ends came to 4 bases. This CDR3 has 12 amino acids. Per germline, CDR1 LGHDT and CDR2 YNNKEL (reference sequence).

This clonotype showed up just a few times. This chain connects TRBV4-2 to TRBJ2-4; TRBD2 matches 8 bases. Trimming cost V 3 bases and J 6 bases; bases outside gene matches: 28. CDR1 and CDR2 (germline): LGHNA, YNFKEQ. This CDR3 spans 22 amino acids. CDR3 amino acids: CASSQDQTGSGRANMEANIQYF. The CDR3 DNA is TGTGCCAGCAGCCAGGACCAAACTGGGAGCGGGAGAGCAAATATGGAGGCAAACATTCAGTACTTC.

This clonotype was recorded at least ten times. The V call is TRBV7-2, the J call TRBJ1-1; D uncertain. V lost 4 bases to trimming and J lost 1 base, with 13 bases between them. The CDR3 consists of 15 residues. Germline CDR1 and CDR2: SGHTA and FQGNSA. CDR3 DNA: TGTGCCAGCAGCTCGACGGATAGGAAGAACACTGAAGCTTTCTTT. It is translated as CASSSTDRKNTEAFF.

V gene TRBV4-2 combines with J gene TRBJ2-5, with TRBD1 identical over 8 bases. Germline-derived CDR1 and CDR2 are LGHNA and YNFKEQ. The CDR3 covers 14 residues. With 4 bases clipped from V and 4 bases from J, the junction kept 5 bases outside the gene matches. Here the CDR3 reads CASSPAQGGETQYF. As DNA, the CDR3 is TGTGCCAGCAGCCCGGCACAGGGGGGAGAGACCCAGTACTTC.

The V gene is TRBV6-2 or TRBV6-3, the J gene TRBJ2-6, with D uncertain. Germline CDR1 is MNHEY and CDR2 is SVGEGT. The CDR3 runs 16 residues. V lost 4 bases to trimming and J lost 0 bases, with 10 bases between them. CDR3 residues: CASSSRVDSGANVLTF. The DNA of the CDR3 is TGTGCCAGCAGTTCACGGGTGGACTCTGGGGCCAACGTCCTGACTTTC.

The rearrangement joins TRBV9 to TRBJ2-7; D gene ambiguous. Trimming pared 0 bases from V and 4 bases from J, leaving 8 bases between. CDR3 length: 13 residues. CDR1 and CDR2 from the germline V gene are SGDLS and YYNGEE. The CDR3 DNA reads TGTGCCAGCAGCGTAGCCGACCCTTACGAGCAGTACTTC. Protein: CASSVADPYEQYF.

This clonotype appeared many times. CDR3 in amino acids: CASSLEMVRLALGETQYF. The CDR3 region has the DNA TGTGCCAGCAGCTTAGAAATGGTCCGGCTAGCCCTAGGGGAGACCCAGTACTTC. V gene TRBV7-9 combines with J gene TRBJ2-5; D possibly corresponds to TRBD2 (5 bases). Trimming removed 1 base at V and 5 bases at J, with 23 bases between. The CDR3 runs to 18 residues. Germline CDR1 reads SEHNR; CDR2 reads FQNEAQ (reference sequence).

This clonotype was counted ten times or more. The V gene is TRBV24-1, the J gene TRBJ1-1; 7 bases fit TRBD1. Trimming removed 4 bases from V and 4 bases from J; junction bases left unmatched: 2. The CDR3 spans 13 residues. Germline CDR1 KGHDR, CDR2 SFDVKD. CDR3 nucleotide sequence: TGTGCCACCAGTGAAGCAGGGGGCACTGAAGCTTTCTTT. It is translated as CATSEAGGTEAFF.

This clonotype appeared a few times. The genes are TRBV25-1 and TRBJ2-3; a possible D gene is TRBD2 (6 bases). Between the trimmed V and J ends, which lost 2 bases and 4 bases, there was a span of 16 bases. The length of the CDR3 is 16 residues. Looked up from germline, CDR1 is MGHDK and CDR2 is SYGVNS. In DNA form, the CDR3 reads TGTGCCAGCAGTGAAATTTCTAGCGTGAGCGCAGATACGCAGTATTTT. It encodes CASSEISSVSADTQYF.

This chain joins TRBV18 and TRBJ2-4, with a tentative D call TRBD2 (6 bases). V dropped 0 bases and J dropped 9 bases, with 15 bases sitting between them. The CDR3 has 15 amino acids. Germline values: CDR1 KGHSH, CDR2 LQKENI. The CDR3 here is CASSPPVGMGGIQYF. CDR3 bases: TGTGCCAGCTCACCACCGGTGGGCATGGGGGGCATTCAGTACTTC.

In its sample, this clonotype was seen many times. The chain recombines TRBV18 with TRBJ2-3; 11 nucleotides match TRBD2. CDR3 size: 15 residues. Germline CDR1 reads KGHSH; CDR2 reads LQKENI. The V and J ends lost 2 bases and 7 bases, in that order; junction bases with no gene match: 5. Here the CDR3 DNA reads TGTGCCAGCTCACCAGAGCTAGCGGGAGGTTATACGCAGTATTTT. It encodes CASSPELAGGYTQYF. The whole variable domain, filled in from reference TRBV18 and TRBJ2-3, reads NAGVMQNPRHLVRRRGQEARLRCSPMKGHSHVYWYRQLPEEGLKFMVYLQKENIIDESGMPKERFSAEFPKEGPSILRIQQVVRGDSAAYFCASSPELAGGYTQYFGPGTRLTVL.

This clonotype has ten or more counts. The rearrangement uses TRBV28 and TRBJ1-5; 9 bases line up with TRBD1. Germline trimming cut 6 bases from V and 5 bases from J; bases unmatched to any gene: 5. Per germline, CDR1 MDHEN and CDR2 SYDVKM. CDR3 length equals 14 residues. The CDR3 spells CASRPGTGYQPQHF. The DNA of the CDR3 is TGTGCCAGCAGACCCGGGACAGGGTATCAGCCCCAGCATTTT.

This clonotype was seen ten or more times. This sequence joins TRBV10-3 and TRBJ2-7; D call uncertain. The length of the CDR3 is 15 residues. Trimming shortened V by 3 bases and J by 3 bases, and 15 bases separated the two germline ends. Per the germline V gene, CDR1 is ENHRY and CDR2 is SYGVKD. DNA of the CDR3: TGTGCCATCAGTGATATAGGGATAGGGCTCTACGAGCAGTACTTC. Translating it yields CAISDIGIGLYEQYF.

This clonotype was recorded at least ten times. The rearrangement joins TRBV19 to TRBJ1-5; D unclear. The ends were cut back, 4 bases at V and 6 bases at J, with 7 bases in the middle. CDR3 length: 12 amino acids. The germline V gene has CDR1 LNHDA and CDR2 SQIVND (reference sequence). CDR3 residues: CASSKGSQPQHF. CDR3 DNA: TGTGCCAGTAGTAAGGGTTCTCAGCCCCAGCATTTT.

This clonotype was picked up many times. The genes are TRBV18 and TRBJ2-3; D is ambiguous. Looked up from germline, CDR1 is KGHSH and CDR2 is LQKENI. V lost 1 base and J lost 0, with 8 bases in between. The CDR3 is 15 residues long. The CDR3: CASSPLGISTDTQYF. In nucleotides, the CDR3 is TGTGCCAGCTCACCACTAGGAATTAGCACAGATACGCAGTATTTT.

The chain recombines TRBV7-9 with TRBJ1-1; no definite D call. Deletions cut 1 base from V and 4 bases from J, with 4 bases between. Per the germline V gene, CDR1 is SEHNR and CDR2 is FQNEAQ (reference sequence). CDR3 length equals 12 residues. CDR3: CASSLVPTEAFF. CDR3 DNA: TGTGCCAGCAGCTTAGTGCCCACTGAAGCTTTCTTT. Using reference TRBV7-9 and TRBJ1-1 for the parts outside the CDR3, the full variable domain is DTGVSQNPRHKITKRGQNVTFRCDPISEHNRLYWYRQTLGQGPEFLTYFQNEAQLEKSRLLSDRFSAERPKGSFSTLEIQRTEQGDSAMYLCASSLVPTEAFFGQGTRLTVV.